This T cell receptor (beta chain) was recorded in a study of cytomegalovirus exposure and HLA in healthy donors (TCRdb year 2017). Concerning the study at large: In an earlier analysis of under 600 of the donors, 276 Gb of sequence data and approximately 100 million unique TCR beta sequences from roughly 200 million T cells were reported. The T cell repertoires of under 700 subjects were profiled by immunosequencing and related to cytomegalovirus serostatus. High-throughput TCR immunosequencing, statistical association of individual TCRs with disease status, and machine learning were combined to predict cytomegalovirus infection status. The later analysis used no new phenotypic data to find candidate immune exposures, relying instead on TCR beta sequences and their occurrence across donors. A later genetic analysis took genome-wide SNP genotypes for about three fifths of the roughly 700 donors and used that subset as a discovery cohort. The study aimed to test whether cataloging public T cell receptors could reveal signatures of past pathogen exposure. Among almost 400 genotyped donors of the cohort, an average of 235,054 unique TCR beta nucleotide sequences were sequenced per donor, roughly 18% of them non-productive. Along with the roughly 710-subject first cohort, a separate validation cohort of about 110 different subjects was used. Because of strong linkage in the cohort, a few DR-DQ haplotypes were treated as single units for association and clustering. HLA typing included class I and class II loci at four-digit resolution. Typing coverage differed by locus: A, B, C, DRB1 and DQB1 were typed in roughly 620-630 donors, DQA1 in 500 to 550, DPA1 in some 600, and DPB1 in 472. Approximately 310 gigabases of sequencing data and around 80 million unique TCR sequences made up an early release that covered approximately 650 HLA-typed donors. In a later analysis, previously published TCR beta repertoires from several hundred donors were re-analyzed and high-resolution HLA genotyping was added so that TCR occurrence patterns could be studied. Of the 300 to 500 genotyped donors, roughly 76% were placed in the genetic ancestry cluster associated with self-reported Caucasian donors. An earlier analysis of fewer than 700 of the donors applied high-throughput TCR beta sequencing to assess whether each TCR beta V gene segment acted as functional or pseudogenic. Alongside the repertoire data, information on donor age, sex, ethnicity and CMV serostatus was compiled. Every discovery cohort repertoire had been produced on one sequencing platform.

The full study reports these points: Most TCR sequences were observed very rarely across donors, whereas some public TCRs were present in many individuals. CMV serostatus was the only immune exposure information available for the cohort. According to a later analysis, TCR association rates differed among HLA loci, with DRB1 alleles showing the most associated TCRs and HLA-C alleles showing the fewest. A cluster of highly shared sequence variants was judged likely to be a technical artifact of the sequencing pipeline. Because counts were too low, around 18 rarely observed V segments, including chromosome 9 orphons, were left out of the earlier analysis of 500 to 750 of the donors. Correlated functional status among segregating V segments might reflect linkage disequilibrium, but an unknown experimental factor could not be ruled out. A later analysis associated some 17,000 TCR beta sequences with specific HLA alleles at a false discovery rate of 0.05. The authors suggested that the approach could potentially be extended to other disease states and immunological phenotypes. A later analysis found that most CMV-associated TCR beta chains appeared HLA-restricted, with HLA associations seemingly driven largely by CMV exposure. A later genetic analysis associated a missense DCLRE1C variant with V-gene and J-gene trimming of TCR beta chains, and an independent cohort replicated the association. HLA typing was unavailable for some donors at each locus, so association tests used only the typed subset. In vitro tests confirmed that a few of the cytomegalovirus-associated TCR beta chains recognize cytomegalovirus antigens. The presence/absence analyses assumed that sequencing depth was roughly uniform across donors, and that assumption may not be true. In this cohort, only TCR beta chains were sequenced, and detectable features were limited by the absence of alpha or paired-chain data. In the study, 150 to 200 TCR beta chains were listed as associated with cytomegalovirus. When HLA alleles, especially DR and DQ, strongly co-occurred, attributing TCR associations to individual alleles was difficult. A further reported finding was that TCR beta sequences accurately predicted the HLA-A and HLA-B alleles for most subjects in the first cohort. In an earlier analysis of some 500 of the donors, most TCR beta V segments appeared in productive rearrangements about 87% or about 30% of the time, broadly matching IMGT annotations. Some IMGT-functional V segments, including TRBV6-2 and TRBV6-3, could not be distinguished by the 87-base-pair reads and were therefore excluded. In a later analysis, HLA-associated TCR beta chains were found to be more clonally expanded and to have lower generation probabilities than equally common non-associated chains. A later analysis reported that several top co-occurrence clusters appeared linked to parvovirus B19, influenza, CMV and Epstein-Barr virus. The classifier was reported to diagnose cytomegalovirus status with high specificity and sensitivity in both the original and validation cohorts. In a later genetic analysis, fewer N-insertions in productive TCRs were reported among donors in an Asian-associated ancestry cluster than the roughly 640-donor mean.

Relative to germline, V is 6 bases shorter and J is 4 bases shorter, with 12 bases between their ends. The CDR3, cysteine through phenylalanine, is 13 amino acids long. The CDR3 DNA has 39 bases and is translated from base 1. CDR1 MRHNA and CDR2 SNTAGT are derived from the germline V gene. In regard to this clone: There is no known antigen for this receptor. No qualities accompany the bases; no much larger clone lies one base away.

In total, roughly 670 healthy bone marrow donors made up the cohort. Cohort members were all nominally healthy when sampled, although unrecorded immune exposures were likely present. The donor tested CMV seronegative, placing the donor among the approximately 360 seronegative members of the cohort. A peripheral blood sample was collected from each donor, and TCR beta sequencing was performed on peripheral blood mononuclear cells. Genomic DNA was extracted from the blood cell samples with the Qiagen DNeasy Blood Extraction Kit. Library preparation employed the immunoSEQ multiplex PCR assay. A mixture of 60 forward primers for TCR Vbeta segments and 13 reverse primers for TCR Jbeta segments was used in the multiplex PCR. Amplification of the CDR3 region of rearranged TCR beta genes was performed with a multiplex PCR assay on genomic DNA. Amplified TCR beta libraries were sequenced as 87-base-pair reads on the Illumina HiSeq System. The study's processing was this. Across the roughly 670 repertoires, a later analysis counted about 81 million unique TCR beta chains, roughly 11 million of which were shared by at least two donors. To remove PCR and sequencing errors, raw reads were error-corrected and collapsed into unique sequences using a nearest-neighbor algorithm that merged closely related sequences. To assign V, D and J gene segments, CDR3 sequences were aligned to IMGT reference sequences. Each retained sequence needed at least a six-nucleotide match to both a V gene segment and a J gene segment. A rearrangement was called productive if the CDR3 had no stop codons and remained in frame with V and J, and every other rearrangement was called non-productive. CDR3 was defined according to IMGT convention as the region running from the second conserved V-encoded cysteine to the conserved J-encoded phenylalanine. Sequences without an unambiguous match to a single V gene segment were excluded from the earlier analysis of almost 600 of the donors. An earlier analysis of a few hundred of the donors called V segments functional above 56.7% productive rearrangements and segregating when the between-donor standard deviation exceeded 5%. A statistical classification framework was built for diagnosing cytomegalovirus status from the catalog of TCR beta chain sequences. In a later analysis, V and J genes were assigned by comparing TCR nucleotide sequences against IMGT/GENE-DB human TR gene sequences. Using the TCRdist pipeline, a later analysis assigned CDR3 sequences along with most-parsimonious VDJ recombination scenarios. A later analysis defined each TCR beta chain by its CDR3 amino acid sequence plus V-gene family, and excluded reads lacking a unique V-gene family. A later analysis removed 550 to 700 highly shared, low-generation-probability nucleotide sequences to deal with suspected cross-contamination and a sequencing artifact. For each public chain, a later analysis derived a clonal expansion index from normalized ranks of inferred template counts within each repertoire. In a later analysis, generation probabilities were computed using a VDJ recombination model fitted to out-of-frame rearrangements, and the results were checked against IGoR. In a later analysis, TCR-TCR, TCR-HLA and TCR-CMV co-occurrence was scored with hypergeometric tests, and a repertoire-size bias correction was applied to TCR pairs. To estimate false discovery rates, a later analysis permuted the HLA or CMV assignments 20 times. In a later analysis, co-occurring TCRs were grouped using DBSCAN, with TCRdist sequence similarity added in when clustering inside HLA-allele-positive subsets. Repertoires with fewer than 30,000 or more than 120,000 public chains were left out of co-occurrence clustering, as were several repertoires with anomalous nucleotide sharing. Sourced from immuneACCESS, this table was stored by TCRdb with only in-frame sequences that have V and J called. A share of the clones is absent; for the studies checked, an unresolved V gene accounts for under half, and the remainder has no known explanation. The D gene and trimming were derived from the DNA, and the V and J assignments and clone size from that table. In all, the sample holds some 87,000 clones, and more than 65% of those were seen once. The top ten hold 2.5% to 3.5% of the sample.

This TCR was sampled from a man aged 25 to 45 in good health and CMV-seronegative. Sequenced material: PBMCs. The chain is encoded by TRBV6-4 joined to TRBJ1-1; possibly the D gene is TRBD1, per 5 matching bases. The DNA reads as follows: TGTGCCAGCAGCCTAGGGCAGGGCACTGAAGCTTTCTTT. It translates to CASSLGQGTEAFF.